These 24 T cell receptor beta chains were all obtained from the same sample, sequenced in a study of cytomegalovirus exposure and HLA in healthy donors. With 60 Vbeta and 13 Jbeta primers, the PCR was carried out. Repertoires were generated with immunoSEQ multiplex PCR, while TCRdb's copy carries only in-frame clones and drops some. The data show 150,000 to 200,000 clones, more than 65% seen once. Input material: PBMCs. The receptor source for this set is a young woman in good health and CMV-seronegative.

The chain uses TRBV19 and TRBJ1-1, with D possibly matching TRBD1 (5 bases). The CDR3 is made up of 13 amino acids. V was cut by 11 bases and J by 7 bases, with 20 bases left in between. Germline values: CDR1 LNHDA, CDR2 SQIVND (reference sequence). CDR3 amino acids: CASIAGPMGEAFF. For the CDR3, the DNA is TGTGCCTCGATAGCGGGGCCCATGGGTGAAGCTTTCTTT.

This CDR3 reads CASSDSSGSSTDTQYF. The CDR3 DNA sequence: TGTGCCAGCAGTGACTCGAGCGGGAGTAGCACAGATACGCAGTATTTT. This sequence joins TRBV6-4 and TRBJ2-3; 8 nucleotides align to TRBD2. Trimming removed 0 bases from V and 0 bases from J; junction bases left unmatched: 2. The CDR3 is made up of 16 amino acids. The germline V gene has CDR1 MRHNA and CDR2 SNTAGT.

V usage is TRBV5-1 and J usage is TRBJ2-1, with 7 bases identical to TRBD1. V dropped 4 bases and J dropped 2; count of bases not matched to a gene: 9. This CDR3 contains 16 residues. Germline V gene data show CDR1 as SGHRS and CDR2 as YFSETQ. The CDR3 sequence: CASSPLQGSAYNEQFF. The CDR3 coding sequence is TGCGCCAGCAGCCCGCTACAGGGGTCGGCCTACAATGAGCAGTTCTTC.

CDR3 sequence: CASSTLAASYEQYF. The CDR3 DNA reads TGTGCCAGCAGCACCCTAGCGGCTTCCTACGAGCAGTACTTC. V is TRBV9 and J is TRBJ2-7; 7 bases align to TRBD2. The V gene's germline CDR1 is SGDLS and CDR2 YYNGEE. The junction had 5 bases not matched to a gene; V was cut back by 4 bases and J by 1 base. This CDR3 has 14 residues.

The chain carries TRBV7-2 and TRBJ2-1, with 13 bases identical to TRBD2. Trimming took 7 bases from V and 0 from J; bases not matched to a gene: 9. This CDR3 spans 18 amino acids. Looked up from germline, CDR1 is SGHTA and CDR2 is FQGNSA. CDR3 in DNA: TGTGCCAGCATCGATCCGGGACTAGCGGGGATCTCCTACAATGAGCAGTTCTTC. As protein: CASIDPGLAGISYNEQFF.

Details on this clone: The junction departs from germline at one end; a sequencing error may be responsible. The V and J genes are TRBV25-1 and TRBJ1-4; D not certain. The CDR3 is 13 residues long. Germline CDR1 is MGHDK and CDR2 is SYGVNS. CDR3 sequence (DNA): TGTGCCAGCCAACCTCCTGAGGGAGTTACCCCGGTTTTT. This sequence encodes CASQPPEGVTPVF.

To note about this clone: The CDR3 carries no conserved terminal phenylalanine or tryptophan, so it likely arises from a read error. The CDR3 sequence is CASRQGIAQPQHL. CDR3 DNA sequence: TGTGCCAGCAGGCAGGGTATTGCTCAGCCCCAGCATCTT. J is TRBJ1-5 and V is TRBV6-5, with D maybe TRBD1 (5 bases). Germline CDR1 and CDR2: MNHEY and SVGAGI. The V end lost 6 bases, the J end lost 6 bases, and 12 bases lay between the germline ends. This CDR3 is 13 amino acids long.

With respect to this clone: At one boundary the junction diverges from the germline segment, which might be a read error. CDR3 nucleotide sequence: TGTGCCATCAGTGAGTCCAGCCGGGGAGGGATATGGATGCTCTTC. It translates to CAISESSRGGIWMLF. This sequence joins TRBV10-3 and TRBJ2-1; TRBD2 matches 7 bases. The CDR3 loop spans 15 amino acids. Germline V lookup: CDR1 ENHRY, CDR2 SYGVKD.

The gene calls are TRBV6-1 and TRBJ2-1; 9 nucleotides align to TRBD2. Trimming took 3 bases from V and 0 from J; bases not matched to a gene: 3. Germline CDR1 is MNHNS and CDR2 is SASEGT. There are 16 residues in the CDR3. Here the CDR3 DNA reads TGTGCCAGCAGTGAGGGACTAGCCGACTCCTACAATGAGCAGTTCTTC. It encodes CASSEGLADSYNEQFF.

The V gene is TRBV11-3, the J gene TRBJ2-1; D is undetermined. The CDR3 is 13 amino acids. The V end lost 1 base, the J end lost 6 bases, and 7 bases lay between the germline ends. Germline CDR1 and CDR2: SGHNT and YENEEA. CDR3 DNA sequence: TGTGCCAGCAGCTTAGGTCTCGGCAATGAGCAGTTCTTC. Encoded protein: CASSLGLGNEQFF.

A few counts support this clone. In DNA, the CDR3 is TGTGCCAGCAGTGAAGTTCTCGGTTACGGGGGGCGGGAAGATACGCAGTATTTT. This sequence encodes CASSEVLGYGGREDTQYF. The rearrangement joins TRBV6-1 to TRBJ2-3; D perhaps matches TRBD2 (7 bases). V was clipped by 1 base and J by 5 bases, with 22 bases between them. The CDR3 runs to 18 residues. Germline CDR1 MNHNS, CDR2 SASEGT.

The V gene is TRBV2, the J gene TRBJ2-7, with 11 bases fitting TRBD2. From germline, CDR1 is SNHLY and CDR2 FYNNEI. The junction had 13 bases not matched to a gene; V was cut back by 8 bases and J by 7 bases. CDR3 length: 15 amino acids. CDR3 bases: TGTGCCAGCGAGATGGGGGGGCTAGCGGGAGGTGAGCAGTACTTC. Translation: CASEMGGLAGGEQYF.

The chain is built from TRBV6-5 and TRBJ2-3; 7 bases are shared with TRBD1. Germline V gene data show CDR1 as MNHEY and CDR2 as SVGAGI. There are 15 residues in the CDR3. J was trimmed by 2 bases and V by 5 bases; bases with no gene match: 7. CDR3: CASSGRDRITDTQYF. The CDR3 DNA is TGTGCCAGCAGTGGTCGGGACAGAATCACAGATACGCAGTATTTT.

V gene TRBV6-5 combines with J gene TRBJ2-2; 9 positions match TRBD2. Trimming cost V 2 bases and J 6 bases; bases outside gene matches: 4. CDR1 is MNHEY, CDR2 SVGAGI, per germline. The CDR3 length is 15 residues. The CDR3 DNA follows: TGTGCCAGCAGTTACGGGCGGGAGGGCCCCGGGGAGCTGTTTTTT. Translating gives CASSYGREGPGELFF.

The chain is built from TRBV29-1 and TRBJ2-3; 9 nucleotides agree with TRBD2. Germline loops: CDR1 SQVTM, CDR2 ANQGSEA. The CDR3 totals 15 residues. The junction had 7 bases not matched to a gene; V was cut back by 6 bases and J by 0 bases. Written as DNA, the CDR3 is TGCAGCGTCATCCCTAGCGGGACTAGCACAGATACGCAGTATTTT. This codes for CSVIPSGTSTDTQYF.

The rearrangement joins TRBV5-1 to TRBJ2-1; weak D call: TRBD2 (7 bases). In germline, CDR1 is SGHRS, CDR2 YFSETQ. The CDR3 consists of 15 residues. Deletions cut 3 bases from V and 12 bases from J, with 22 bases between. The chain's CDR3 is CASSSLGGARGVQFF. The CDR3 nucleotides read TGCGCCAGCAGCTCCCTAGGGGGGGCCCGTGGGGTGCAGTTCTTC. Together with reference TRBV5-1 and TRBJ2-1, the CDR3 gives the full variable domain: KAGVTQTPRYLIKTRGQQVTLSCSPISGHRSVSWYQQTPGQGLQFLFEYFSETQRNKGNFPGRFSGRQFSNSRSEMNVSTLELGDSALYLCASSSLGGARGVQFFGPGTRLTVL.

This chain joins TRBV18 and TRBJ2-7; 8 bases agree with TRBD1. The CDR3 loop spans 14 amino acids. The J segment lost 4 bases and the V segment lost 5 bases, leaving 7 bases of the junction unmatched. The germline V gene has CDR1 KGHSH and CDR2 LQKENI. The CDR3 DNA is TGTGCCAGCTCATCGGGACAGGTTTTATACGAGCAGTACTTC. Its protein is CASSSGQVLYEQYF.

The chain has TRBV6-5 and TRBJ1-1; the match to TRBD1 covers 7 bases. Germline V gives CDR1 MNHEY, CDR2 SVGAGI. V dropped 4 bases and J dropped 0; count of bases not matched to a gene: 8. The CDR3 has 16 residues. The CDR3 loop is CASSFPPTGMNTEAFF. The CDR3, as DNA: TGTGCCAGCAGTTTCCCCCCGACAGGGATGAACACTGAAGCTTTCTTT.

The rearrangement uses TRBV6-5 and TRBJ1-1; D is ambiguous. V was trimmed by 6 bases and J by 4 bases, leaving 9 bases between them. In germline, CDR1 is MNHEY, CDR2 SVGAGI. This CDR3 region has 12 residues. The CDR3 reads CASSNGVTEAFF. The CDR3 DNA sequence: TGTGCCAGCAGCAACGGTGTCACTGAAGCTTTCTTT.

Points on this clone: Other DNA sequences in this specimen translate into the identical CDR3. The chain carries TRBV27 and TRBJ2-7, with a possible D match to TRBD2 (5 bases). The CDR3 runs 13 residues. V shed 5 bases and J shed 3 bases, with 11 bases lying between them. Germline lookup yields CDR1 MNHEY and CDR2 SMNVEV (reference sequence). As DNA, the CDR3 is TGTGCCAGCAGTCTGGGCCGGGGCTACGAGCAGTACTTC. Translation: CASSLGRGYEQYF.

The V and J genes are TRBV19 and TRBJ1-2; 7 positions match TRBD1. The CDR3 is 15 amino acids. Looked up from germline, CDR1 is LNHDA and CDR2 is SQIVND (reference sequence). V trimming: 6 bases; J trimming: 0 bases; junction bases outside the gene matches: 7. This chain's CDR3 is CASRRTGAPNYGYTF. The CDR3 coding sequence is TGTGCCAGTAGGCGGACAGGAGCTCCTAACTATGGCTACACCTTC.

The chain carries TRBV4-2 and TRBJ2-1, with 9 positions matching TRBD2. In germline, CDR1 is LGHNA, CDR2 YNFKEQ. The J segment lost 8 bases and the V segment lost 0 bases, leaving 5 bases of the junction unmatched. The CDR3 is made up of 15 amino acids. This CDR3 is CASSQEISGGYEQFF. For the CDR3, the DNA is TGTGCCAGCAGCCAAGAGATTAGCGGGGGTTATGAGCAGTTCTTC.

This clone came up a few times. The CDR3: CAWSVSRGRRRYTEAFF. As DNA, the CDR3 is TGTGCCTGGAGTGTAAGCCGCGGACGACGGAGGTACACTGAAGCTTTCTTT. The chain combines TRBV30 with TRBJ1-1, with D uncertain. Looked up from germline, CDR1 is GTSNPN and CDR2 is SVGIG (reference sequence). This CDR3 has 17 residues. V was trimmed by 0 bases and J by 3 bases, leaving 20 bases between them.

CDR3 DNA: TGTGCCAGCTCATTCGGGACAGGGGGCTATAATGAAGCTTTCTTT. This translates into CASSFGTGGYNEAFF. The chain links TRBV18 to TRBJ1-1; TRBD1 aligns across 12 bases. The CDR3 is 15 residues long. The trim removed 5 bases at V and 7 bases at J, leaving 8 bases unmatched. Germline assignment: CDR1 KGHSH and CDR2 LQKENI. The full variable domain, in which reference TRBV18 and TRBJ1-1 provide the parts outside the CDR3, is NAGVMQNPRHLVRRRGQEARLRCSPMKGHSHVYWYRQLPEEGLKFMVYLQKENIIDESGMPKERFSAEFPKEGPSILRIQQVVRGDSAAYFCASSFGTGGYNEAFFGQGTRLTVV.